The 7 T cell receptor beta chains below come from one sample, sequenced in a study of vaccination and CD4 T cells after COVID-19 (dated by TCRdb to about 2022). Their specific antigens are unknown. Libraries were constructed by PCR. The sequencing machine was an Illumina iSeq 100. DNA from cultured CD4+ T cells was subjected to TCR sequencing with the Oncomine TCR Beta short-read assay at the Johns Hopkins FTIC core. The public reads were reprocessed in TCRdb via fastp at Q25 and MiXCR, keeping in-frame beta chains. CDR3 protein duplicates are merged, each entry listing the most common genes and DNA. This sample has about 5,700 distinct CDR3 sequences in its table, and almost 35% of those were observed once. The leading ten clones occupy just under 35% of the sample. The sample's treatment or condition, from its label and the paper: roughly ten-day PBMC culture with coronavirus spike peptide pools or control peptides (ViraFEST assay). CD4+ T cells from unexposed donors were collected before the COVID-19 pandemic (2011-2018).

The sequenced sample was CD4+ T cells from blood, cultured in vitro. The receptor source for this set is a human donor in good health.

This clonotype counts as hyperexpanded. The chain links TRBV7-2 to TRBJ2-3, with D unresolved. The germline gives CDR1 SGHTA, CDR2 FQGNSA. This CDR3 has 12 amino acids. V was cut by 3 bases and J by 3 bases, with 4 bases left in between. The CDR3 region has the DNA TGTGCCAGCAGCTTTTATACAGATACGCAGTATTTT. Translating it yields CASSFYTDTQYF.

The chain carries TRBV12-3 or TRBV12-4 and TRBJ2-7, with 8 bases identical to TRBD2. CDR3 length: 14 amino acids. V was clipped by 4 bases and J by 2 bases; unmatched bases: 4. CDR3 region: CASSSGLATYEQYF. The CDR3 DNA follows: TGTGCCAGCAGTTCCGGACTAGCTACCTACGAGCAGTACTTC.

This clonotype is judged hyperexpanded. In nucleotides, the CDR3 is TGTGCCAGCAGCTTAGTCGGTACGAACTATGGCTACACCTTC. Its protein is CASSLVGTNYGYTF. V and J are TRBV7-8 and TRBJ1-2; D is uncertain. CDR3 size: 14 residues. Germline loops: CDR1 SGHVS, CDR2 FQNEAQ. Trimming left V 1 base short and J 2 bases short, with 8 bases between.

This chain uses TRBV20-1 with TRBJ2-7; D is unresolved. The germline gives CDR1 DFQATT, CDR2 SNEGSKA (reference sequence). V was pared by 0 bases and J by 2 bases, with 8 bases between. The CDR3 is 13 amino acids. CDR3 amino acids: CSARENGAYEQYF. The CDR3 nucleotides read TGCAGTGCTAGAGAGAATGGAGCCTACGAGCAGTACTTC.

The gene calls are TRBV25-1 and TRBJ2-4; TRBD1 matches 7 bases. V lost 1 base and J lost 6; bases outside the gene matches: 9. This CDR3 is built from 16 residues. Per germline, CDR1 MGHDK and CDR2 SYGVNS. The CDR3 here is CASSELGTVGGNIQYF. CDR3 sequence (DNA): TGTGCCAGCAGTGAATTAGGGACAGTAGGAGGAAACATTCAGTACTTC.

V usage is TRBV27 and J usage is TRBJ1-5; D ambiguous. The CDR3 totals 13 residues. CDR1 and CDR2 (germline): MNHEY, SMNVEV (reference sequence). Trimming left V 0 bases short and J 5 bases short, with 5 bases between. The CDR3 DNA is TGTGCCAGCAGTTTATCGTGGGATCAGCCCCAGCATTTT. It translates to CASSLSWDQPQHF.

This clonotype was seen more than once but under ten times. This sequence joins TRBV15 and TRBJ1-1; D is uncertain. The CDR3 is 12 amino acids. V lost 1 base, J lost 8 bases, and 8 bases lay in between. In germline, CDR1 is LNHNV, CDR2 YYDKDF (reference sequence). The CDR3 nucleotides read TGTGCCACCAGCAGAGGCTGGGGAGAAGCTTTCTTT. Protein sequence: CATSRGWGEAFF.